The present TCR beta chain was sequenced within a study of cytomegalovirus exposure and HLA in healthy donors. Study-wide results and limits: A later analysis found most CMV-associated TCR beta chains apparently HLA-restricted. A further, later analysis showed that HLA-associated TCR beta chains (compared with equally common others) were more clonally expanded.

In the case of this clone: Its target is not known.

The PCR contained 60 Vbeta and 13 Jbeta primers. Profiling relied on immunoSEQ multiplex PCR, and the TCRdb table lists in-frame clones only, not all of them. The data show tens of thousands of clones, around nine tenths seen once. The CDR3 is 14 amino acids. From germline, CDR1 is MDHEN and CDR2 SYDVKM. V shed 3 bases and J shed 6 bases, with 11 bases lying between them. The sequencing sample was made of PBMCs. The clonotype originates from a man between 25 and 39 years old in good health and CMV-seropositive. This chain uses TRBV28 with TRBJ1-4; D is uncertain. The CDR3 DNA is TGTGCCAGCAGTTTTCCCGAGGGCCATGAAAAACTGTTTTTT. This encodes CASSFPEGHEKLFF.